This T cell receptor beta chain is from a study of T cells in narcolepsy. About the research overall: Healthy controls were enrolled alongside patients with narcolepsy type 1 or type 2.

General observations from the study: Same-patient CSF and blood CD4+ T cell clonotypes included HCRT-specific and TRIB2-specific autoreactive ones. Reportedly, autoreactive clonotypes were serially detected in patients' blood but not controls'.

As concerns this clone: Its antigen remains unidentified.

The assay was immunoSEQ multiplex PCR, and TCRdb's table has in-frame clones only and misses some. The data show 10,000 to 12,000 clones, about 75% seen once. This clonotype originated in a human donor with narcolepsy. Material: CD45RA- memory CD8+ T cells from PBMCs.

The CDR3: CASTLGGAPLHF. In DNA, the CDR3 is TGTGCCAGCACCCTGGGGGGTGCACCCCTCCACTTT. The rearrangement uses TRBV25-1 and TRBJ1-6; weak D call: TRBD1 (5 bases). Germline V gene sequence: CDR1 MGHDK, CDR2 SYGVNS. This CDR3 has 12 amino acids. V was shortened by 7 bases and J by 11 bases, with 12 bases between the two germline ends. The full variable domain, in which reference TRBV25-1 and TRBJ1-6 provide the parts outside the CDR3, is EADIYQTPRYLVIGTGKKITLECSQTMGHDKMYWYQQDPGMELHLIHYSYGVNSTEKGDLSSESTVSRIRTEHFPLTLESARPSHTSQYLCASTLGGAPLHFGNGTRLTVT.